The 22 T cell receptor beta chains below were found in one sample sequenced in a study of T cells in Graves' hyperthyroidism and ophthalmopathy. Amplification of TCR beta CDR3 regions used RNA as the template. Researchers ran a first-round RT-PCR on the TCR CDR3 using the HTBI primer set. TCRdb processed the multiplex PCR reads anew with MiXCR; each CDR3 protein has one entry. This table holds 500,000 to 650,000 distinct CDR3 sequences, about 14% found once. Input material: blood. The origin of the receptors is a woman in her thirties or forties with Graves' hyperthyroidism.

The CDR3 region is CASSRGGGRANEQFF. The CDR3 DNA reads as TGTGCCAGTAGTAGGGGCGGCGGGAGAGCGAATGAGCAGTTCTTC. The chain carries TRBV19 and TRBJ2-1; 7 bases map to TRBD2. With V trimmed by 4 bases and J by 7 bases, 10 bases remained unmatched. Per the germline V gene, CDR1 is LNHDA and CDR2 is SQIVND (reference sequence). CDR3 length equals 15 residues. The complete variable domain, with remaining parts taken from reference TRBV19 and TRBJ2-1, reads DGGITQSPKYLFRKEGQNVTLSCEQNLNHDAMYWYRQDPGQGLRLIYYSQIVNDFQKGDIAEGYSVSREKKESFPLTVTSAQKNPTAFYLCASSRGGGRANEQFFGPGTRLTVL.

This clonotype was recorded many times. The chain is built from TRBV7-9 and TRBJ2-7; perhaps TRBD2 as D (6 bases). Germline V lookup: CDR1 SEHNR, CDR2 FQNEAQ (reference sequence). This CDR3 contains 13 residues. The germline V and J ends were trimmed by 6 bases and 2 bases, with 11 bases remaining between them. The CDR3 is CASRDSSAYEQYF. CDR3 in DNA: TGTGCCAGCAGAGACTCTAGCGCCTACGAGCAGTACTTC.

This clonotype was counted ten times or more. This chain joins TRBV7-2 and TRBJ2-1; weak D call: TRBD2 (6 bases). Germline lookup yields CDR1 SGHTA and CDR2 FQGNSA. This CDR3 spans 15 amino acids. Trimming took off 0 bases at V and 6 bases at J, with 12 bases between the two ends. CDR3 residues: CASSLAGGVGNEQFF. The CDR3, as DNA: TGTGCCAGCAGCTTAGCGGGGGGTGTAGGCAATGAGCAGTTCTTC.

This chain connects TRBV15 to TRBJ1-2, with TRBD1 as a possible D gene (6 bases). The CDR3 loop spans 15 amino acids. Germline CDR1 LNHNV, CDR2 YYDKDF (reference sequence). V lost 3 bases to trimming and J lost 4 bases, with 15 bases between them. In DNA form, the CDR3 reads TGTGCCACCAGCAGCTCGGCAGGGGTATTCTATGGCTACACCTTC. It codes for CATSSSAGVFYGYTF.

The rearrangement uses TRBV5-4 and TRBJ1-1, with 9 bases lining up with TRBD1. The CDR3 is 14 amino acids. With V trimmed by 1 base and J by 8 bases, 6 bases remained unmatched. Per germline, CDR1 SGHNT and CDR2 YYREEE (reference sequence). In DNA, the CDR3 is TGTGCCAGCAGCTTGTATTTCGGGACAGGGGAAGCTTTCTTT. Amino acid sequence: CASSLYFGTGEAFF.

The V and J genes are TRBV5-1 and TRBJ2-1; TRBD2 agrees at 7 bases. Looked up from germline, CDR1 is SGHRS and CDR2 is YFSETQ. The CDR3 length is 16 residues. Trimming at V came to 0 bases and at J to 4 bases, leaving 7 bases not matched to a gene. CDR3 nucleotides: TGCGCCAGCAGCTTGGTATGGGCGGGAGATTACAATGAGCAGTTCTTC. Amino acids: CASSLVWAGDYNEQFF. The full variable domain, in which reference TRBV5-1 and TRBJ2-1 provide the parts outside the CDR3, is KAGVTQTPRYLIKTRGQQVTLSCSPISGHRSVSWYQQTPGQGLQFLFEYFSETQRNKGNFPGRFSGRQFSNSRSEMNVSTLELGDSALYLCASSLVWAGDYNEQFFGPGTRLTVL.

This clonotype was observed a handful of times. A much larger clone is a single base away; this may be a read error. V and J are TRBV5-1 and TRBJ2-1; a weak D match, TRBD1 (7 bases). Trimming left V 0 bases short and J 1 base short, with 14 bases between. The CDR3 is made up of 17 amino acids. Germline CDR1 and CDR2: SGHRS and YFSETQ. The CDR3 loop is CASSLAGGTYSYNEQFF. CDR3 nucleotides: TGCGCCAGCAGCTTGGCAGGGGGGACGTATTCCTACAATGAGCAGTTCTTC. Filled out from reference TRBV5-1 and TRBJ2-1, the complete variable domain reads KAGVTQTPRYLIKTRGQQVTLSCSPISGHRSVSWYQQTPGQGLQFLFEYFSETQRNKGNFPGRFSGRQFSNSRSEMNVSTLELGDSALYLCASSLAGGTYSYNEQFFGPGTRLTVL.

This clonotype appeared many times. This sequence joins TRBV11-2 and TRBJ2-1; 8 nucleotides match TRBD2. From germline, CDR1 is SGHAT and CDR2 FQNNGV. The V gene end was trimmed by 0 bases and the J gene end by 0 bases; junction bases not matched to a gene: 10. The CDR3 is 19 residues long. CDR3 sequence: CASSLDGTRPQSSYNEQFF. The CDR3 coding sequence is TGTGCCAGCAGCTTAGACGGGACTAGACCCCAAAGCTCCTACAATGAGCAGTTCTTC.

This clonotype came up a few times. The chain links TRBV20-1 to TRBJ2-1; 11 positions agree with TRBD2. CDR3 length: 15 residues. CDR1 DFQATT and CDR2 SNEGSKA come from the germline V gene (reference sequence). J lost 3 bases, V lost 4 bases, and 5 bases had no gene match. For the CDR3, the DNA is TGCAGTGCTACGAGACTAGCGGGACGCTACAATGAGCAGTTCTTC. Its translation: CSATRLAGRYNEQFF.

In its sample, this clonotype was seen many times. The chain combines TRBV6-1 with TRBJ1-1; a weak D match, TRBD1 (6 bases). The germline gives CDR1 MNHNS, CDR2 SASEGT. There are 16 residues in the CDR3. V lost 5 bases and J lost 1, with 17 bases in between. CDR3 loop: CASSSQGQLENTEAFF. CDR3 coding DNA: TGTGCCAGCAGTTCCCAAGGACAGTTAGAGAACACTGAAGCTTTCTTT.

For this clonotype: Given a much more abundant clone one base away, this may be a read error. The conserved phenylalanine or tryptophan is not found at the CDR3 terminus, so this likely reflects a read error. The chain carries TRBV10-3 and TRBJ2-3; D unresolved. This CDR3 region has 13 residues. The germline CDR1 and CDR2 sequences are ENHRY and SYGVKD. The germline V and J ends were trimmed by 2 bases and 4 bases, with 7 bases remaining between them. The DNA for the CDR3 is TGTGCCATCAGTGAGGTCAGCGCAGATACGCAGTATCTT. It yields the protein CAISEVSADTQYL.

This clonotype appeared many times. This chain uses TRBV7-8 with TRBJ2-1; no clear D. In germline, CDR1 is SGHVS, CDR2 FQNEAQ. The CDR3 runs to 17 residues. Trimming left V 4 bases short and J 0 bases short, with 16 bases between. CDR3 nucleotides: TGTGCCAGCAGCTCAACTTCTGGGAACCCCTCCTACAATGAGCAGTTCTTC. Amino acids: CASSSTSGNPSYNEQFF. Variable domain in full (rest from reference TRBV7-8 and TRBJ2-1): GAGVSQSPRYKVAKRGQDVALRCDPISGHVSLFWYQQALGQGPEFLTYFQNEAQLDKSGLPSDRFFAERPEGSVSTLKIQRTQQEDSAVYLCASSSTSGNPSYNEQFFGPGTRLTVL.

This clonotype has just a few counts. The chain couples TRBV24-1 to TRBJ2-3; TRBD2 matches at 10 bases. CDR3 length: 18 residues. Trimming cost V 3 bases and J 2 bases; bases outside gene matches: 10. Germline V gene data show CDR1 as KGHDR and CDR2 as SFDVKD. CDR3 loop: CATSDPSLTSGITDTQYF. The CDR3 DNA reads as TGTGCCACCAGTGATCCATCCCTTACTAGCGGGATCACAGATACGCAGTATTTT.

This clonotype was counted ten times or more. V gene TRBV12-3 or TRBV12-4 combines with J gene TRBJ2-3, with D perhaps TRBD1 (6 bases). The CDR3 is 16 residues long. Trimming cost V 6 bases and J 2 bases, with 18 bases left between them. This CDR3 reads CASRSTGLGATDTQYF. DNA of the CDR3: TGTGCCAGCAGGTCGACAGGTCTAGGAGCCACAGATACGCAGTATTTT.

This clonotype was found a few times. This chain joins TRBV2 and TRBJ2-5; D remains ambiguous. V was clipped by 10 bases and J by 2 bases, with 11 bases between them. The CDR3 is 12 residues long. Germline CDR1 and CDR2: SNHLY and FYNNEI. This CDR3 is CATGPSQETQYF. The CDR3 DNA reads TGTGCCACCGGACCGTCACAAGAGACCCAGTACTTC. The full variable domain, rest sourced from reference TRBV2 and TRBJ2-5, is EPEVTQTPSHQVTQMGQEVILRCVPISNHLYFYWYRQILGQKVEFLVSFYNNEISEKSEIFDDQFSVERPDGSNFTLKIRSTKLEDSAMYFCATGPSQETQYFGPGTRLLVL.

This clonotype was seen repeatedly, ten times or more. CDR3 region: CASSLSGGTGVLGNTIYF. Written as DNA, the CDR3 is TGTGCCAGCAGTCTCAGCGGAGGGACGGGGGTACTTGGAAACACCATATATTTT. This chain joins TRBV6-1 and TRBJ1-3; tentative D call: TRBD1 (5 bases). From germline, CDR1 is MNHNS and CDR2 SASEGT. The CDR3 contains 18 residues. With 5 bases removed from V and 3 bases from J, the gap between germline ends came to 23 bases.

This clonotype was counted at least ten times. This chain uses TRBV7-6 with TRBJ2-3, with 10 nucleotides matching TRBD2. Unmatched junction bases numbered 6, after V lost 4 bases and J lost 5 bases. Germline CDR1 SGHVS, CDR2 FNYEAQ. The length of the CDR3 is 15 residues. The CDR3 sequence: CASSSPSGSIDTQYF. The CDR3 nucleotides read TGTGCCAGCAGCTCCCCTAGCGGGAGTATAGATACGCAGTATTTT.

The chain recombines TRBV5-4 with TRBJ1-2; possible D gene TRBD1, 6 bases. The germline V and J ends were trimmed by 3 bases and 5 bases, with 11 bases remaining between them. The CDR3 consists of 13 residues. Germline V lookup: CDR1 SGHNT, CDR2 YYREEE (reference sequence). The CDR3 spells CASSSDSLYGYTF. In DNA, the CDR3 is TGTGCCAGCAGCTCGGACAGCCTGTATGGCTACACCTTC.

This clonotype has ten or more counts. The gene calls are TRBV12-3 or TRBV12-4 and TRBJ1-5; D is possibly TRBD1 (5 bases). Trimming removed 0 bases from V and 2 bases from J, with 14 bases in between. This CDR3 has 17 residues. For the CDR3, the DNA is TGTGCCAGCAGTTTAGCGCTAAGGGGCAGGGGCAATCAGCCCCAGCATTTT. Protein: CASSLALRGRGNQPQHF.

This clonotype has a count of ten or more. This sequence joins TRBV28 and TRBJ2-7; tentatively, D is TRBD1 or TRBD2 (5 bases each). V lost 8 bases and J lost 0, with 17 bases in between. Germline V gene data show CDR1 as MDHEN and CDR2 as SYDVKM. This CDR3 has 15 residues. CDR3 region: CASCPGTPVSYEQYF. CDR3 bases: TGTGCCAGCTGCCCGGGGACGCCTGTCTCCTACGAGCAGTACTTC.

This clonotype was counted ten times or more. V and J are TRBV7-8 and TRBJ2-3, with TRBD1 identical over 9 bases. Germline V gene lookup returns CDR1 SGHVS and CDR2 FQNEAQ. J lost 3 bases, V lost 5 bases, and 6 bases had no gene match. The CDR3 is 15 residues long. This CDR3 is CASSPTGGRTDTQYF. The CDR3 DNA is TGTGCCAGCAGCCCCACAGGGGGCAGGACAGATACGCAGTATTTT. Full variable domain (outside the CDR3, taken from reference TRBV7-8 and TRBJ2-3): GAGVSQSPRYKVAKRGQDVALRCDPISGHVSLFWYQQALGQGPEFLTYFQNEAQLDKSGLPSDRFFAERPEGSVSTLKIQRTQQEDSAVYLCASSPTGGRTDTQYFGPGTRLTVL.

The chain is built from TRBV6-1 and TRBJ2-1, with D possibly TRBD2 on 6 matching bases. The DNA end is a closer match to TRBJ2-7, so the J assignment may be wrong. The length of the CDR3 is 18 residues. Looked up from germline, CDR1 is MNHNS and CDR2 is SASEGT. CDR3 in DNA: TGTGCCAGCAGCTTGGAAGGCGCGGGGTCCGGCTCCTACAATGAGCAGTACTTC. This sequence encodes CASSLEGAGSGSYNEQYF.